The 12 T cell receptor beta chains presented below share a single source sample, sequenced in a study of T cell clonality in common variable immunodeficiency. The study's findings and limits: Reportedly, TCR beta sequences from common variable immunodeficiency showed fewer deletions and N-nucleotide insertions.

Profiled with immunoSEQ multiplex PCR; TCRdb holds only in-frame clones, not every one. This record lists approximately 38,000 clones, none seen once only, and the top ten clones contain 5% to 6.5%. No antigen has been assigned to these receptors. Sequencing input: peripheral blood mononuclear cells. Every receptor here comes from a human donor with common variable immunodeficiency.

This clone was observed many times. The read terminates 3 residues before the CDR3 end, so the remaining end is supplied by the germline J gene. The chain has TRBV7-2 and TRBJ2-3; D is ambiguous. The germline V gene encodes CDR1 SGHTA and CDR2 FQGNSA. Trimming shortened V by 5 bases and J by 4 bases, and 10 bases separated the two germline ends. This CDR3 is built from 13 residues. The CDR3 is CASSLQQADTQYF. The CDR3 DNA, read in part, is TGTGCCAGCAGCCTACAGCAGGCAGATACG. The variable domain in full, completed from reference TRBV7-2 and TRBJ2-3, reads GAGVSQSPSNKVTEKGKDVELRCDPISGHTALYWYRQSLGQGLEFLIYFQGNSAPDKSGLPSDRFSAERTGGSVSTLTIQRTQQEDSAVYLCASSLQQADTQYFGPGTRLTVL.

The sample holds many counts of this clone. Coverage ceases 3 residues before the CDR3 finishes, and the germline J gene fills in the end. The rearrangement links TRBV27 to TRBJ2-1; D may be TRBD1 (6 bases). Per the germline V gene, CDR1 is MNHEY and CDR2 is SMNVEV (reference sequence). Trimming removed 3 bases at V and 4 bases at J, with 7 bases between. The CDR3 is 13 amino acids. Partial CDR3 DNA: TGTGCCAGCAGTTTGGGACAATACAATGAG. Translating it yields CASSLGQYNE. The whole CDR3 sequence is CASSLGQYNEQFF.

The table lists this clone with a few counts. The read finishes 3 residues shy of the CDR3 end, and the germline J gene is used to complete it. The chain is built from TRBV19 and TRBJ1-6; D may be TRBD1 (5 bases). Germline CDR1 reads LNHDA; CDR2 reads SQIVND (reference sequence). This CDR3 spans 13 amino acids. V lost 5 bases to trimming and J lost 8 bases, with 10 bases between them. CDR3 region: CASSVSGDSPLHF. The covered CDR3 bases are TGTGCCAGTAGTGTGTCGGGGGATTCACCC.

There are a few counts of this clone. Read coverage stops 3 residues before the CDR3 terminus; the germline J gene supplies the remainder. The chain carries TRBV7-2 and TRBJ2-7, with 7 bases matching TRBD1. The CDR3 consists of 14 residues. Germline V gene lookup returns CDR1 SGHTA and CDR2 FQGNSA. V was pared by 5 bases and J by 3 bases, with 7 bases of the junction left unmatched. This CDR3 is CASSPGTDHYEQYF. The CDR3 DNA, read in part, is TGTGCCAGCAGCCCGGGGACAGACCACTACGAG.

On this clone: The read finishes 3 residues shy of the CDR3 end, and the germline J gene is used to complete it. The genes are TRBV30 and TRBJ1-2; 7 nucleotides agree with TRBD1. CDR3 length: 13 residues. The germline V gene encodes CDR1 GTSNPN and CDR2 SVGIG (reference sequence). The CDR3 DNA, read in part, is TGTGCCTGGAGGAAGGGGACAGCAGGAGGC. It encodes CAWRKGTAGG. The whole CDR3 protein reads CAWRKGTAGGYTF.

In its sample, this clone was seen many times. The read is 3 residues too short to cover the CDR3 end, so that end is filled in from the germline J gene. The chain has TRBV2 and TRBJ1-1; D is undetermined. V lost 2 bases and J 3 bases, leaving 4 bases between the germline ends. CDR3 size: 12 residues. Germline V lookup: CDR1 SNHLY, CDR2 FYNNEI. This chain's CDR3 is CASSESDTEAFF. CDR3 bases read: TGTGCCAGCAGTGAATCAGACACTGAA.

This clone occurred many times. The read is 3 residues too short to cover the CDR3 end, so that end is filled in from the germline J gene. The V gene is TRBV20-1, the J gene TRBJ2-5; TRBD1 matches 7 bases. The CDR3 runs 14 residues. V shed 5 bases and J 4 bases; nucleotides not matched to a gene: 10. CDR1 DFQATT and CDR2 SNEGSKA come from the germline V gene (reference sequence). This chain's CDR3 is CSARIETGSETQYF. CDR3 DNA (partial): TGCAGTGCTCGTATAGAGACAGGGTCAGAGACC.

In its sample, this clone was seen many times. The sequence runs out 3 residues before the end of the CDR3; the remainder is reconstructed from the germline J gene. The rearrangement joins TRBV11-3 to TRBJ2-7; D gene uncertain. From germline, CDR1 is SGHNT and CDR2 YENEEA. Trimming took off 5 bases at V and 6 bases at J, with 11 bases between the two ends. This CDR3 contains 12 residues. The sequenced part of the CDR3 DNA is TGTGCCAGCAGCAATACACAAGGCGAG. Encoded protein: CASSNTQGE. The entire CDR3 sequence reads CASSNTQGEQYF.

The table lists this clone with many counts. The missing CDR3 end, 3 residues past where the read stops, is filled in from the germline J gene. V is TRBV30 and J is TRBJ2-4, with 9 bases fitting TRBD1. V lost 8 bases, J lost 1 base, and 6 bases stayed unmatched. The CDR3 loop spans 14 amino acids. The germline V gene encodes CDR1 GTSNPN and CDR2 SVGIG (reference sequence). Incomplete CDR3 DNA: TGTGCCGCCACAGGGGGCTGGGCCAAAAACATT. Translated, it gives CAATGGWAKNI. The entire CDR3 sequence reads CAATGGWAKNIQYF. The full variable domain, rest sourced from reference TRBV30 and TRBJ2-4, is SQTIHQWPATLVQPVGSPLSLECTVEGTSNPNLYWYRQAAGRGLQLLFYSVGIGQISSEVPQNLSASRPQDRQFILSSKKLLLSDSGFYLCAATGGWAKNIQYFGAGTRLSVL.

This clone turned up a few times. The sequenced fragment ends 3 residues before the CDR3 boundary, so the rest is inferred from the germline J gene. V gene TRBV6-2 or TRBV6-3 combines with J gene TRBJ1-2; 7 bases align to TRBD1. Germline-derived CDR1 and CDR2 are MNHEY and SVGEGT. The CDR3 consists of 11 residues. CDR3 region: CAINRGGGYTF. The CDR3 DNA, read in part, is TGTGCCATTAACAGGGGAGGAGGC.

This clone was counted at least ten times. The CDR3 goes on 3 residues after the read ends, and that part is filled in from the germline J gene. The same CDR3 is also encoded by other DNA sequences in this sample. V is TRBV19 and J is TRBJ2-2; TRBD1 might be the D (6 bases). The germline CDR1 and CDR2 sequences are LNHDA and SQIVND (reference sequence). The CDR3 spans 15 residues. V was clipped by 5 bases and J by 1 base, with 11 bases between them. The DNA read from the CDR3 is TGTGCCAGTAGTCGCCAGGGGCAGAACACCGGGGAG. Its protein is CASSRQGQNTGE. The whole CDR3 reads CASSRQGQNTGELFF.

The sample holds many counts of this clone. Read coverage stops 3 residues before the CDR3 terminus; the germline J gene supplies the remainder. This chain joins TRBV2 and TRBJ2-1; D unresolved. This CDR3 spans 11 amino acids. V lost 7 bases to trimming and J lost 5 bases, with 6 bases between them. Germline CDR1 and CDR2: SNHLY and FYNNEI. Incomplete CDR3 DNA: TGTGCCAGCAACAGAAACAATGAG. It translates to CASNRNNE. The CDR3, in full, reads CASNRNNEQFF.